This T cell receptor (beta chain) was identified in a study of T cell responses to AZD1222 COVID-19 vaccine. The data were produced by immunoSEQ multiplex PCR, yet TCRdb's version contains in-frame clones alone and is incomplete. The sample shows about 69,000 clones, 86% of them seen only once. In its sample, this clone ranks as medium-sized. Germline V gene data show CDR1 as LNHDA and CDR2 as SQIVND (reference sequence). The ends were cut back, 8 bases at V and 2 bases at J, with 16 bases in the middle. The CDR3 runs to 15 residues. This receptor was obtained from an adult in good health. This chain uses TRBV19 with TRBJ1-5; D possibly corresponds to TRBD1 (6 bases). The sample here was peripheral blood, taken on day 0 of AZD1222 vaccination. The CDR3 nucleotides read TGTGCCAGTTCTTCCGACAGGACGGGCAATCAGCCCCAGCATTTT. Protein product: CASSSDRTGNQPQHF.